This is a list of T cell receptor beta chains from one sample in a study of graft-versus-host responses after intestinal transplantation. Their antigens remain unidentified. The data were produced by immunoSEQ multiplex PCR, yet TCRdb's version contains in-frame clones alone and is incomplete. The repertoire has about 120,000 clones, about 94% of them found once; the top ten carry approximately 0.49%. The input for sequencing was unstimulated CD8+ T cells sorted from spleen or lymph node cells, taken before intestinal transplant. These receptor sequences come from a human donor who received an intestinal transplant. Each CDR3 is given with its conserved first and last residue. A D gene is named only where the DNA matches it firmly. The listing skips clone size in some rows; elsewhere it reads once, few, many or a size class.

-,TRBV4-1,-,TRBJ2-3,CASSQVPQGTDTQYF,TGCGCCAGCAGCCAAGTGCCTCAGGGGACAGATACGCAGTATTTT
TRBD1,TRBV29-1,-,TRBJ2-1,CSAPRQGNEQFF,TGCAGCGCTCCAAGACAGGGCAATGAGCAGTTCTTC
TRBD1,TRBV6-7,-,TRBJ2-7,CASSYGAPGGFGEQYF,TGTGCCAGCAGTTACGGGGCCCCAGGGGGATTTGGCGAGCAGTACTTC
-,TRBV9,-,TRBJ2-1,CASSVYGSSYNEQFF,TGTGCCAGCAGCGTTTACGGGAGTTCCTACAATGAGCAGTTCTTC
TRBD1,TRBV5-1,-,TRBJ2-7,CASSLEGQGGSYEQYF,TGCGCCAGCAGCTTGGAGGGACAGGGTGGAAGCTACGAGCAGTACTTC
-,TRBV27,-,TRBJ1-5,CASSLNGNQPQHF,TGTGCCAGCAGTTTGAATGGGAATCAGCCCCAGCATTTT
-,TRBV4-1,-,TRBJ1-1,CASSQTTGNTEAFF,TGCGCCAGCAGCCAGACGACAGGAAACACTGAAGCTTTCTTT
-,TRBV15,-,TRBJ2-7,CATSRESRVNEQYF,TGTGCCACCAGCAGAGAAAGCAGGGTCAACGAGCAGTACTTC
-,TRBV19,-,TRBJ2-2,CASSIYPVTGELFF,TGTGCCAGTAGTATTTACCCTGTCACCGGGGAGCTGTTTTTT
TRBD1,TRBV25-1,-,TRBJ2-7,CASTESGQAYEF,TGTGCCAGCACCGAATCCGGACAGGCGTACGAGTTC
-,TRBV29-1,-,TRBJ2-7,CSVEDHRDYEQYF,TGCAGCGTTGAAGATCACAGGGACTACGAGCAGTACTTC
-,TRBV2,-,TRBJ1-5,CASSAPLTGLFADQPQHF,TGTGCCAGCAGTGCCCCATTGACAGGTCTCTTCGCGGATCAGCCCCAGCATTTT
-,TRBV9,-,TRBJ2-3,CASSVGYSYFTDTQYF,TGTGCCAGCAGCGTAGGCTACTCCTACTTCACAGATACGCAGTATTTT
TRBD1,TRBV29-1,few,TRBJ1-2,CSVAGEDRVEGYTF,TGCAGCGTTGCCGGGGAGGACAGGGTTGAAGGCTACACCTTC
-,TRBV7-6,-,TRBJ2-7,CASSPHTISYEQYF,TGTGCCAGCAGCCCGCACACGATTAGCTACGAGCAGTACTTC
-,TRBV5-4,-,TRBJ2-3,CASSAITTDTQYF,TGTGCCAGCAGCGCAATAACCACAGATACGCAGTATTTT
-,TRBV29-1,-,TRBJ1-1,CSGRENTEAFF,TGCAGTGGGCGGGAGAACACTGAAGCTTTCTTT
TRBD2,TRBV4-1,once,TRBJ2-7,CASSQETLADYEQYF,TGCGCCAGCAGCCAAGAGACCCTAGCGGACTACGAGCAGTACTTC
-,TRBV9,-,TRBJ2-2,CASSLGNTGELFF,TGTGCCAGCAGCTTAGGGAACACCGGGGAGCTGTTTTTT
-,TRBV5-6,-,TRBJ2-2,CASSLGAGSLINTGELFF,TGTGCCAGCAGCTTGGGGGCAGGGTCCCTGATAAACACCGGGGAGCTGTTTTTT
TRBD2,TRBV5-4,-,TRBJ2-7,CASSWGTSREQYF,TGTGCCAGCAGCTGGGGGACTAGTCGCGAGCAGTACTTC
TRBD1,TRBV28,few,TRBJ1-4,CASSRDRGRANEKLFF,TGTGCCAGCAGCCGGGACAGGGGGAGAGCTAATGAAAAACTGTTTTTT
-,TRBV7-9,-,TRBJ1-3,CASSIQGGDTIYF,TGTGCCAGCAGTATACAGGGAGGGGACACCATATATTTT
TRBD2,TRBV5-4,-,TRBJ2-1,CASSFGLAGGDEQFF,TGTGCCAGCAGCTTTGGGCTAGCGGGAGGCGATGAGCAGTTCTTC
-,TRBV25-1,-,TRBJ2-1,CASSEYDGAYNEQFF,TGTGCCAGCAGTGAATACGACGGGGCCTACAATGAGCAGTTCTTC
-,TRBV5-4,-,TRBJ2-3,CASSLLGGTDTQYF,TGTGCCAGCAGCTTGCTGGGCGGCACAGATACGCAGTATTTT
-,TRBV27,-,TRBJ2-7,CASSLVMGDYEQYF,TGTGCCAGCAGTTTAGTCATGGGGGACTACGAGCAGTACTTC
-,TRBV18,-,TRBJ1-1,CASSPRMNTEAFF,TGTGCCAGCTCACCACGCATGAACACTGAAGCTTTCTTT
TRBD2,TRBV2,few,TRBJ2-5,CASREGFGGLAEQETQYF,TGTGCCAGCAGAGAGGGTTTTGGAGGACTAGCGGAACAAGAGACCCAGTACTTC
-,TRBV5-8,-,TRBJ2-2,CASSFLSGGTGELFF,TGTGCCAGCAGCTTTTTAAGCGGTGGTACCGGGGAGCTGTTTTTT
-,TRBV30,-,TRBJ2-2,CAWSYTQGTGELFF,TGTGCCTGGAGTTACACCCAGGGGACCGGGGAGCTGTTTTTT
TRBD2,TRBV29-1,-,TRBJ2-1,CSVEDLGGLADYNEQFF,TGCAGCGTTGAAGATCTCGGGGGACTAGCGGACTACAATGAGCAGTTCTTC
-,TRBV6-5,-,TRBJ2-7,CASNIRPGSSYEQYF,TGTGCCAGCAACATACGGCCAGGGAGTTCCTACGAGCAGTACTTC
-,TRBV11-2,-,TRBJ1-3,CASSFPGGGNTIYF,TGTGCCAGCAGCTTTCCCGGAGGGGGAAACACCATATATTTT
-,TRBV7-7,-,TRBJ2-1,CASALSVGPSEQFF,TGTGCTAGTGCCCTTTCTGTGGGACCGAGTGAGCAGTTCTTC